This note documents a single T cell receptor (beta chain) sequence. This record comes from a study of blood T cell repertoires in COVID-19. Background on the study: There were acute and convalescent COVID-19 samples, and they came from the United States, Italy and Spain. The analysed material was cDNA or gDNA that came from T cells, B-cell-depleted T cells, or PBMCs.

TCRdb's copy holds only in-frame clones and misses some; the assay was immunoSEQ multiplex PCR. This table holds 200,000 to 250,000 clones, approximately 80% found once. The clonotype was recovered from a woman in her forties or fifties with acute or convalescent COVID-19. Material: peripheral blood.

The CDR3 region has the DNA TGCGCCAGCAGCCCCTACACCCGACAGGAGCAGTACTTC. Its translation: CASSPYTRQEQYF. The rearrangement links TRBV4-1 to TRBJ2-7; a weak D match, TRBD1 (5 bases). Germline lookup yields CDR1 MGHRA and CDR2 YSYEKL. Trimming removed 4 bases from V and 7 bases from J, with 14 bases in between. There are 13 residues in the CDR3.